This TCR beta chain was documented in a study of T cell repertoires in cytomegalovirus infection. Looking at the study overall: The study used recently identified HLA-C-restricted and well-studied HLA-B-restricted CMV epitopes. Indications of both CMV infection and matching HLA type were provided by public TCR beta signatures. Findings and limits, study-wide: Dominating the ex vivo response were TCR beta clonotypes that were CMV-specific and HLA-C-restricted.

The length of the CDR3 is 16 residues. Trimming took off 2 bases at V and 0 bases at J, with 8 bases between the two ends. Looked up from germline, CDR1 is MDHEN and CDR2 is SYDVKM. About this clonotype itself: The antigen is unknown.

TCRdb fed the reads into MiXCR, producing one record per CDR3 protein. Here the sample spans fewer than 1,000,000 distinct CDR3 sequences, around 32% being singletons. This chain connects TRBV28 to TRBJ1-6, with no clear D. The clonotype was recovered from a human donor in good health (CMV status not recorded). Some clones in this sample may be carry-over from other donors' samples. Specimen: cultured CD8+ T cells from PBMCs, collected from culture after CMV antigen stimulation. In DNA form, the CDR3 reads TGTGCCAGCAGTTTAGCCACGAGCTCCTATAATTCACCCCTCCACTTT. Protein product: CASSLATSSYNSPLHF.